Below, 7 T cell receptor beta chains from the same sample are listed, as sequenced in a study of T-cell memory formation after mild COVID-19. MiXCR, run by TCRdb on the 5' RACE reads, gives a single entry per CDR3 protein. The top ten clones hold about 22% of a sample with 400,000 to 450,000 distinct CDR3 sequences, roughly 18% of them seen once. Sample: PBMCs or a T cell subset sorted from them (not recorded which). These receptors all stem from a man aged 18 to 30 who had mild COVID-19 (a few samples of this study predate the infection). Cell type and time point are not known.

The genes are TRBV29-1 and TRBJ1-2, with 9 bases identical to TRBD1. Germline-derived CDR1 and CDR2 are SQVTM and ANQGSEA. The CDR3 covers 12 residues. The V and J ends lost 4 bases and 6 bases, in that order; junction bases with no gene match: 3. The chain's CDR3 is CSVGDRENGYTF. CDR3 sequence (DNA): TGCAGCGTTGGGGACAGGGAAAATGGCTACACCTTC.

The chain has TRBV15 and TRBJ1-2; D remains unclear. CDR3 length: 14 residues. Trimming cost V 3 bases and J 2 bases, with 10 bases left between them. Germline loops: CDR1 LNHNV, CDR2 YYDKDF (reference sequence). The CDR3 reads CATSSDPKNYGYTF. DNA of the CDR3: TGTGCCACCAGCAGCGACCCAAAAAACTATGGCTACACCTTC.

This clonotype was seen only a few times. The chain combines TRBV4-1 with TRBJ2-4; the D gene is possibly TRBD1 (5 bases). This CDR3 region has 15 residues. V was shortened by 4 bases and J by 1 base, with 11 bases between the two germline ends. Germline V gene lookup returns CDR1 MGHRA and CDR2 YSYEKL. For the CDR3, the DNA is TGCGCCAGCAGCCTCCTACACAGGGCCAAAAACATTCAGTACTTC. Amino acids: CASSLLHRAKNIQYF.

This clonotype is termed medium-sized (0.01 to 0.1%). This chain links TRBV20-1 with TRBJ2-5; D is ambiguous. Germline CDR1 and CDR2: DFQATT and SNEGSKA (reference sequence). V was pared by 0 bases and J by 3 bases, with 14 bases between. This CDR3 is built from 15 residues. DNA of the CDR3: TGCAGTGCTAGAGATCTGAGGCAGGCCGAAGAGACCCAGTACTTC. This gives the protein CSARDLRQAEETQYF.

This clonotype turned up a few times. V is TRBV5-1 and J is TRBJ1-3; D gene ambiguous. CDR3 size: 15 residues. Germline assignment: CDR1 SGHRS and CDR2 YFSETQ. The ends were cut back, 4 bases at V and 0 bases at J, with 11 bases in the middle. CDR3 protein: CASSPTRHSGNTIYF. The CDR3 DNA reads as TGCGCCAGCAGCCCGACCAGGCACTCTGGAAACACCATATATTTT.

The CDR3 sequence is CASSYKGFGQPQHF. As DNA, the CDR3 is TGTGCCAGCAGCTACAAGGGTTTCGGTCAGCCCCAGCATTTT. The rearrangement joins TRBV7-2 to TRBJ1-5; D not certain. The germline V gene has CDR1 SGHTA and CDR2 FQGNSA. The V end lost 4 bases, the J end lost 6 bases, and 13 bases lay between the germline ends. The CDR3 extends over 14 amino acids.

The chain is built from TRBV27 and TRBJ2-7, with 9 bases fitting TRBD2. The J segment lost 4 bases and the V segment lost 5 bases, leaving 3 bases of the junction unmatched. Germline values: CDR1 MNHEY, CDR2 SMNVEV (reference sequence). CDR3 size: 13 residues. The CDR3 reads CASSPLAGYEQYV. The DNA for the CDR3 is TGTGCCAGCAGTCCGCTAGCGGGGTACGAGCAGTACGTC.